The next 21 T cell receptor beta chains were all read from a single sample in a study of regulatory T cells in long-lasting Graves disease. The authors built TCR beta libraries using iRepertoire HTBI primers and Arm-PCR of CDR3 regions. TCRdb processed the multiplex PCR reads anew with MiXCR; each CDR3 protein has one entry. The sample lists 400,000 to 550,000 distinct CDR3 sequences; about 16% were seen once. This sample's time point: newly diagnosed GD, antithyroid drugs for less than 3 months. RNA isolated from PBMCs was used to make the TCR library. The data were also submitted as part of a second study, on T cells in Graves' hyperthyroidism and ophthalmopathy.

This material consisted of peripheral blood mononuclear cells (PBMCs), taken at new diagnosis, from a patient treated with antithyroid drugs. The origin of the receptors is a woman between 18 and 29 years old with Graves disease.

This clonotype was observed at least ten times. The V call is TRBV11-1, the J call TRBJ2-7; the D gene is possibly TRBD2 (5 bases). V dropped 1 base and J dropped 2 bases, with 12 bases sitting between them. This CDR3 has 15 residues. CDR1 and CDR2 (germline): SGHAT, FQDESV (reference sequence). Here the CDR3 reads CASSLGRETPYEQYF. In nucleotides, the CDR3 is TGTGCCAGCAGCTTAGGCCGGGAAACCCCCTACGAGCAGTACTTC.

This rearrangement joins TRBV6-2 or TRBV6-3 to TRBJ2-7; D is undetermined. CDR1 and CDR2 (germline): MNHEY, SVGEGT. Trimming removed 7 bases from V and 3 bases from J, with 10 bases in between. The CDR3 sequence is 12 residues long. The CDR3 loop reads CASMDGYYEQYF. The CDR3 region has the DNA TGTGCCAGCATGGACGGGTACTACGAGCAGTACTTC.

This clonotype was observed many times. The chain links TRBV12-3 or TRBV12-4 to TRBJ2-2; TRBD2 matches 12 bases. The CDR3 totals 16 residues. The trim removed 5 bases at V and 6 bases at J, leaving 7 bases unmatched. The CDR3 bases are TGTGCCAGCAGTCGGGGACTAGCGGGTATTTCCGGGGAGCTGTTTTTT. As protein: CASSRGLAGISGELFF.

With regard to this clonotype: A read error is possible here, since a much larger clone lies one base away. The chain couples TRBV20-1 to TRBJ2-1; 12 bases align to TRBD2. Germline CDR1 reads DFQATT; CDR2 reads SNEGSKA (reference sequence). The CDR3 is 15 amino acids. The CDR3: CSASGTSGSYNERFF. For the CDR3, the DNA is TGCAGTGCGTCCGGGACTAGCGGGTCCTACAATGAGCGGTTCTTC.

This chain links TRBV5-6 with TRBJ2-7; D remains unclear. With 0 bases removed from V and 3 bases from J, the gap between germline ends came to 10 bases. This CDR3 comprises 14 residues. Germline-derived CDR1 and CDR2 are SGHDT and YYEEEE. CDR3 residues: CASSLGLVRYEQYF. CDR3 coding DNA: TGTGCCAGCAGCTTGGGGCTAGTCCGCTACGAGCAGTACTTC.

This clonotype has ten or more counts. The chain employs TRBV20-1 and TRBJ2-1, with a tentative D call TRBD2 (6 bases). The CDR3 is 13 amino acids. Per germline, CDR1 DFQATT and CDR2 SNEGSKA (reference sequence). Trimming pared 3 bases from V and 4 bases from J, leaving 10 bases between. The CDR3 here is CSARWEAYNEQFF. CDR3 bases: TGCAGTGCTAGGTGGGAGGCATACAATGAGCAGTTCTTC.

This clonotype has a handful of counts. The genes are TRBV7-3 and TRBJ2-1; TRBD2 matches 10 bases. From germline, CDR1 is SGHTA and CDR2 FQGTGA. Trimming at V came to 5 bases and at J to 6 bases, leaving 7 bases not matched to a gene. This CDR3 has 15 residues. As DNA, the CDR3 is TGTGCCAGCAGCCGAATAGCGGGAGGTGGCAATGAGCAGTTCTTC. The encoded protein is CASSRIAGGGNEQFF.

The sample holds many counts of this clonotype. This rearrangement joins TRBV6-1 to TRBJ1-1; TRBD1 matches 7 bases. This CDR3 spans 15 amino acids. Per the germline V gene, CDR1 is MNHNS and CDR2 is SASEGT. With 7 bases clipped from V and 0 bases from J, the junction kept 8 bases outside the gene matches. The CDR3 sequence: CASTGTAWMNTEAFF. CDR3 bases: TGTGCCAGCACCGGGACAGCCTGGATGAACACTGAAGCTTTCTTT.

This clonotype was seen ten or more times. CDR3 in DNA: TGCGCCAGCAGCCGGCTACAGGGTGATACGCAGTATTTT. Translating gives CASSRLQGDTQYF. The V and J genes are TRBV4-3 and TRBJ2-3, with a weak D call TRBD1 (6 bases). Looked up from germline, CDR1 is LGHNA and CDR2 is YSLEER. V lost 4 bases, J lost 6 bases, and 11 bases lay in between. This CDR3 spans 13 amino acids.

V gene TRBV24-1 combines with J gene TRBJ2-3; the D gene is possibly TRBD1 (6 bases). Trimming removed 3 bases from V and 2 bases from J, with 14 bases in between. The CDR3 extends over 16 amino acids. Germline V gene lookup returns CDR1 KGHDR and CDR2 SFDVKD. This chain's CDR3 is CATSDPRGPITDTQYF. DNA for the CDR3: TGTGCCACCAGTGATCCCAGGGGTCCCATCACAGATACGCAGTATTTT.

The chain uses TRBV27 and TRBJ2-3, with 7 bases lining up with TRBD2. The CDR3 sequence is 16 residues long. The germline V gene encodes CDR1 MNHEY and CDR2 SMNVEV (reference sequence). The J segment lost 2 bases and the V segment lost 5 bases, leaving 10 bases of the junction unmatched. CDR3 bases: TGTGCCAGCAGTCTAAGCGGGGCCGTTCACACAGATACGCAGTATTTT. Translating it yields CASSLSGAVHTDTQYF.

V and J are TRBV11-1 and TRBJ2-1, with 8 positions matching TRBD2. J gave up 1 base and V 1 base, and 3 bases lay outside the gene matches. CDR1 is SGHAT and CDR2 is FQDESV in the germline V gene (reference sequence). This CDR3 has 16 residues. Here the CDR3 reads CASSLVTSGSYNEQFF. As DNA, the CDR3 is TGTGCCAGCAGCTTAGTCACTAGCGGATCCTACAATGAGCAGTTCTTC.

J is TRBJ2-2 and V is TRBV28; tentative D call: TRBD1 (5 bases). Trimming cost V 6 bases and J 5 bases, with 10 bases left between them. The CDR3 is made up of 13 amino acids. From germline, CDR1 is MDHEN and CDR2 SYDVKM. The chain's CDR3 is CASRAQGTGELFF. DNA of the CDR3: TGTGCCAGCAGGGCCCAGGGAACCGGGGAGCTGTTTTTT.

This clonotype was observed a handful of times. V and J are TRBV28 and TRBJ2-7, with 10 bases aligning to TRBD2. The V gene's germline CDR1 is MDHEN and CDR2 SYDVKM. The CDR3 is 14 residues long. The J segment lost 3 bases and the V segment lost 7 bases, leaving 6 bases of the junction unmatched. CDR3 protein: CASNVAGGHYEQYF. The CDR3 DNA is TGTGCCAGCAATGTAGCGGGAGGCCACTACGAGCAGTACTTC.

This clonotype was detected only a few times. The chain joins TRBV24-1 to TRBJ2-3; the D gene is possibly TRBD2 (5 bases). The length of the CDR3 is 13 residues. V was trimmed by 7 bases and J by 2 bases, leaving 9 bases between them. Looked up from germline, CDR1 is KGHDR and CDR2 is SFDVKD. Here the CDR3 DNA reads TGTGCCACCAGACCGACTAACACAGATACGCAGTATTTT. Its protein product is CATRPTNTDTQYF.

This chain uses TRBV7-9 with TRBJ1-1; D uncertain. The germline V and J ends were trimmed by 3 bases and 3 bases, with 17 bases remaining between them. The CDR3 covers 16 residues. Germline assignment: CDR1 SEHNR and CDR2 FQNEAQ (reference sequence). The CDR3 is CASSFPPVTLDTEAFF. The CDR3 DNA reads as TGTGCCAGCAGCTTTCCCCCCGTCACGTTAGACACTGAAGCTTTCTTT.

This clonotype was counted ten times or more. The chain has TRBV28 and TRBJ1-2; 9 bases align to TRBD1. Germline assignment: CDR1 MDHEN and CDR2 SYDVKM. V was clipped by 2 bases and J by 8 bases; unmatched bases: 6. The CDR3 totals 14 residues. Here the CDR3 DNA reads TGTGCCAGCAGTTTAAGGGACAGGGTGGGCGGCTACACCTTC. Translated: CASSLRDRVGGYTF.

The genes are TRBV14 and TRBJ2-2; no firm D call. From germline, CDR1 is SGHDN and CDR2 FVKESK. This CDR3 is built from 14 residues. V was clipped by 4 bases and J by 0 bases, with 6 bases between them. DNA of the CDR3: TGTGCCAGCAGCCTACACACGAACACCGGGGAGCTGTTTTTT. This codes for CASSLHTNTGELFF.

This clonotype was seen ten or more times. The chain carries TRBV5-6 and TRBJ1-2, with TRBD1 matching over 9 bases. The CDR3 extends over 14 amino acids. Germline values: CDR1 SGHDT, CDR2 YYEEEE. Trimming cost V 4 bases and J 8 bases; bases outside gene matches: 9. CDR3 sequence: CASSIRDRERGYTF. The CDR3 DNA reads TGTGCCAGCAGCATACGGGACAGGGAAAGGGGCTACACCTTC.

The CDR3, as DNA: TGCAGCGGCTACAGGGGCGGGGAGCAGTACTTC. The encoded protein is CSGYRGGEQYF. The chain has TRBV29-1 and TRBJ2-7; 7 bases map to TRBD1. Germline CDR1 is SQVTM and CDR2 is ANQGSEA. There are 11 residues in the CDR3. After removal of 7 bases from V and 7 bases from J, the junction contained 7 bases not matched to a gene.

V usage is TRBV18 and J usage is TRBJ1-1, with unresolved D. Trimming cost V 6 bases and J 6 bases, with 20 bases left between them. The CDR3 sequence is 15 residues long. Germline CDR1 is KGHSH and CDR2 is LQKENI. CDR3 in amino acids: CASSPQRGGLSEAFF. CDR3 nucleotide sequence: TGTGCCAGCTCTCCCCAGCGGGGAGGGTTGTCTGAAGCTTTCTTT.